This entry lists 31 T cell receptor beta chains sequenced from one sample in a study of shared clonotypes between healthy human individuals. This table comes from immunoSEQ multiplex PCR, and its TCRdb copy is limited to in-frame clones, with some not included. The data contain under 350,000 clones, more than 75% of them singletons. The sequencing input was memory CD8+ T cells sorted from blood. Indicated subset: CD45RO+ cells pooled with CCR7-negative TemRA cells. The receptors stem from a young man in good health.

This chain joins TRBV5-6 and TRBJ1-1; no reliable D call. The germline gives CDR1 SGHDT, CDR2 YYEEEE. V was shortened by 0 bases and J by 4 bases, with 7 bases between the two germline ends. The CDR3 contains 13 residues. The CDR3 nucleotides read TGTGCCAGCAGCTTGGTACGGGGCACTGAAGCTTTCTTT. It specifies CASSLVRGTEAFF. The entire variable domain, with the rest obtained from reference TRBV5-6 and TRBJ1-1, is as follows: DAGVTQSPTHLIKTRGQQVTLRCSPKSGHDTVSWYQQALGQGPQFIFQYYEEEERQRGNFPDRFSGHQFPNYSSELNVNALLLGDSALYLCASSLVRGTEAFFGQGTRLTVV.

The chain recombines TRBV27 with TRBJ1-2; D remains ambiguous. Trimming left V 11 bases short and J 4 bases short, with 14 bases between. Germline V lookup: CDR1 MNHEY, CDR2 SMNVEV (reference sequence). This CDR3 is built from 12 residues. CDR3: CAARAGSYGYTF. In nucleotides, the CDR3 is TGTGCCGCGCGGGCCGGCTCCTATGGCTACACCTTC.

The V call is TRBV7-6, the J call TRBJ1-4; 8 bases line up with TRBD1. Losses at the gene ends were 2 bases for V and 8 bases for J; bases not matched to a gene: 4. The germline gives CDR1 SGHVS, CDR2 FNYEAQ. The CDR3 extends over 14 amino acids. The CDR3 sequence: CASSLTGQGEKLFF. CDR3 bases: TGTGCCAGCAGCTTAACCGGACAGGGCGAAAAACTGTTTTTT.

This chain links TRBV27 with TRBJ2-7; TRBD1 matches at 7 bases. This CDR3 is built from 13 residues. V shed 6 bases, J shed 2 bases, and the junction held 4 bases outside the gene matches. CDR1 and CDR2 from the germline V gene are MNHEY and SMNVEV (reference sequence). The CDR3 DNA is TGTGCCAGCAGCTATGGACAGGCCTACGAGCAGTACTTC. As protein: CASSYGQAYEQYF.

The chain joins TRBV7-9 to TRBJ2-5, with a possible D match to TRBD2 (6 bases). CDR1 SEHNR and CDR2 FQNEAQ come from the germline V gene (reference sequence). The V gene lost 3 bases and the J gene lost 2 bases, with 10 bases spanning the gap. CDR3 size: 14 residues. CDR3 sequence (DNA): TGTGCCAGCAGCTTCCGGCGGGAACAAGAGACCCAGTACTTC. As protein: CASSFRREQETQYF.

The chain employs TRBV19 and TRBJ2-5; a weak D match, TRBD2 (5 bases). This CDR3 is 14 amino acids long. Germline CDR1 and CDR2: LNHDA and SQIVND (reference sequence). V lost 5 bases and J lost 0, with 10 bases in between. The DNA for the CDR3 is TGTGCCAGTAGTTGGCCGGGGTACCAAGAGACCCAGTACTTC. Its translation is CASSWPGYQETQYF.

The rearrangement joins TRBV18 to TRBJ1-1; D not certain. Germline CDR1 reads KGHSH; CDR2 reads LQKENI. V lost 3 bases and J 8 bases, leaving 13 bases between the germline ends. The CDR3 is 13 residues long. CDR3 nucleotide sequence: TGTGCCAGCTCACCCACTTTATTACAGGAAGCTTTCTTT. Translating gives CASSPTLLQEAFF.

The chain is built from TRBV5-6 and TRBJ1-4; possible D gene TRBD1, 5 bases. V was cut by 4 bases and J by 13 bases, with 14 bases left in between. The CDR3 is 12 residues long. The germline gives CDR1 SGHDT, CDR2 YYEEEE. The CDR3 nucleotides read TGTGCCAGCAGCGGTAACACAGGCCTACTGTTTTTT. Translating gives CASSGNTGLLFF.

The CDR3 DNA reads TGCGCCAGCAGCCAGACGTGGACAGGCCAGCCCTACGAGCAGTACTTC. This codes for CASSQTWTGQPYEQYF. The chain has TRBV4-1 and TRBJ2-7, with 7 bases fitting TRBD1. Germline V CDR1 and CDR2: MGHRA, YSYEKL. V trimming: 3 bases; J trimming: 2 bases; junction bases outside the gene matches: 10. This CDR3 has 16 amino acids.

This rearrangement joins TRBV5-8 to TRBJ2-7; D is tentatively TRBD1 or TRBD2 (5 bases each). V shed 0 bases and J shed 0 bases, with 7 bases lying between them. Germline V gene lookup returns CDR1 SGHTS and CDR2 YDEGEE. This CDR3 comprises 14 residues. The DNA for the CDR3 is TGTGCCAGCAGCTTGGCTGGGGGCTCCTACGAGCAGTACTTC. Amino acids: CASSLAGGSYEQYF. The whole variable domain, filled in from reference TRBV5-8 and TRBJ2-7, reads EAGVTQSPTHLIKTRGQQATLRCSPISGHTSVYWYQQALGLGLQFLLWYDEGEERNRGNFPPRFSGRQFPNYSSELNVNALELEDSALYLCASSLAGGSYEQYFGPGTRLTVT.

The V and J genes are TRBV28 and TRBJ2-3; TRBD2 is a possible D gene (6 bases). V lost 2 bases and J 1 base, leaving 7 bases between the germline ends. Germline CDR1 is MDHEN and CDR2 is SYDVKM. The CDR3 sequence is 14 residues long. The CDR3 DNA sequence: TGTGCCAGCAGTTTACCTAGCGGCACAGATACGCAGTATTTT. Protein sequence: CASSLPSGTDTQYF.

The gene calls are TRBV2 and TRBJ2-1; 13 positions match TRBD2. Losses at the gene ends were 6 bases for V and 0 bases for J; bases not matched to a gene: 8. The CDR3 runs to 18 residues. Germline assignment: CDR1 SNHLY and CDR2 FYNNEI. CDR3 DNA: TGTGCCAGCAGCCATGGACTAGCGGGAGAGAGCTCCTACAATGAGCAGTTCTTC. Translating it yields CASSHGLAGESSYNEQFF.

The chain joins TRBV5-1 to TRBJ2-7, with 11 bases lining up with TRBD1. V lost 4 bases and J lost 2; bases outside the gene matches: 11. Germline CDR1 SGHRS, CDR2 YFSETQ. This CDR3 is built from 17 residues. CDR3 in amino acids: CASSPGQGVPRAYEQYF. CDR3 nucleotides: TGCGCCAGCAGCCCGGGACAGGGGGTCCCTCGAGCCTACGAGCAGTACTTC.

The V gene is TRBV6-1, the J gene TRBJ2-1; TRBD2 is a possible D gene (6 bases). Germline V gene sequence: CDR1 MNHNS, CDR2 SASEGT. V was trimmed by 0 bases and J by 7 bases, leaving 19 bases between them. This CDR3 spans 17 amino acids. CDR3 protein: CASSEARRTGEANEQFF. The CDR3 DNA reads as TGTGCCAGCAGTGAAGCGCGTAGGACCGGGGAGGCGAATGAGCAGTTCTTC.

This clone has a count of ten or more. The CDR3 nucleotides are TGTGCCAGCAGTGAAGATGGCAGGGTCTATGGCTACACCTTC. Its translation is CASSEDGRVYGYTF. V is TRBV2 and J is TRBJ1-2; the D gene is possibly TRBD1 (5 bases). The germline V gene has CDR1 SNHLY and CDR2 FYNNEI. CDR3 length: 14 amino acids. Trimming pared 1 base from V and 4 bases from J, leaving 10 bases between.

V is TRBV7-9 and J is TRBJ1-1, with D uncertain. The length of the CDR3 is 11 residues. Germline assignment: CDR1 SEHNR and CDR2 FQNEAQ (reference sequence). Trimming left V 1 base short and J 14 bases short, with 11 bases between. CDR3 sequence reads: CASSLGTGMFF. The CDR3 DNA reads TGTGCCAGCAGCTTAGGGACGGGCATGTTCTTT.

This chain joins TRBV19 and TRBJ1-2; 7 bases fit TRBD1. CDR1 and CDR2 (germline): LNHDA, SQIVND (reference sequence). Unmatched junction bases numbered 10, after V lost 5 bases and J lost 4 bases. This CDR3 is 15 amino acids long. Here the CDR3 reads CASSYSGQAAYGYTF. CDR3 DNA sequence: TGTGCCAGTAGTTATAGTGGACAGGCCGCCTATGGCTACACCTTC.

This chain connects TRBV13 to TRBJ2-7; 9 bases match TRBD2. The germline gives CDR1 PRHDT, CDR2 FYEKMQ (reference sequence). V was clipped by 2 bases and J by 0 bases; unmatched bases: 5. The CDR3 consists of 16 residues. In DNA form, the CDR3 reads TGTGCCAGCAGCTTACGGAGCGGGAGGTTCTCCTACGAGCAGTACTTC. Protein: CASSLRSGRFSYEQYF.

V and J are TRBV6-5 and TRBJ2-3, with 8 bases lining up with TRBD2. V shed 6 bases and J 0 bases; nucleotides not matched to a gene: 5. Germline assignment: CDR1 MNHEY and CDR2 SVGAGI. This CDR3 has 15 amino acids. In DNA form, the CDR3 reads TGTGCCAGCAGCCGGCGGGGGGCCAGCACAGATACGCAGTATTTT. Its protein is CASSRRGASTDTQYF.

Written as DNA, the CDR3 is TGTGCCAGCAGCTTAGGGGACCGGGAGGGAAGGAACTCCTACGAGCAGTACTTC. Amino acids: CASSLGDREGRNSYEQYF. V and J are TRBV7-9 and TRBJ2-7; 8 bases are shared with TRBD2. Germline loops: CDR1 SEHNR, CDR2 FQNEAQ (reference sequence). This CDR3 spans 18 amino acids. The junction had 11 bases not matched to a gene; V was cut back by 1 base and J by 0 bases.

The chain recombines TRBV7-8 with TRBJ2-3, with TRBD2 matching over 7 bases. CDR1 SGHVS and CDR2 FQNEAQ come from the germline V gene. The CDR3 covers 14 residues. Unmatched junction bases numbered 5, after V lost 5 bases and J lost 3 bases. The CDR3 nucleotides read TGTGCCAGCAGCACTGGACTAGAAACAGATACGCAGTATTTT. Its protein product is CASSTGLETDTQYF.

CDR3 amino acids: CASSIDGRNTEAFF. CDR3 bases: TGTGCCAGTAGTATAGATGGTAGGAACACTGAAGCTTTCTTT. This chain connects TRBV19 to TRBJ1-1; no definite D call. Trimming pared 0 bases from V and 1 base from J, leaving 6 bases between. Germline CDR1 and CDR2: LNHDA and SQIVND (reference sequence). The CDR3 runs 14 residues. Full variable domain (missing parts from reference TRBV19 and TRBJ1-1): DGGITQSPKYLFRKEGQNVTLSCEQNLNHDAMYWYRQDPGQGLRLIYYSQIVNDFQKGDIAEGYSVSREKKESFPLTVTSAQKNPTAFYLCASSIDGRNTEAFFGQGTRLTVV.

The rearrangement uses TRBV6-5 and TRBJ2-2; 8 bases are shared with TRBD2. Germline CDR1 reads MNHEY; CDR2 reads SVGAGI. Losses at the gene ends were 7 bases for V and 0 bases for J; bases not matched to a gene: 4. The CDR3 sequence is 15 residues long. Here the CDR3 DNA reads TGTGCCAGCACCCCGGGGGGGGCGAACACCGGGGAGCTGTTTTTT. Its protein is CASTPGGANTGELFF.

The chain links TRBV4-1 to TRBJ2-2; the D is unclear. The CDR3 extends over 12 amino acids. Trimming left V 1 base short and J 4 bases short, with 1 base between. The germline V gene encodes CDR1 MGHRA and CDR2 YSYEKL. CDR3: CASSQVTGELFF. The CDR3 bases are TGCGCCAGCAGCCAAGTCACCGGGGAGCTGTTTTTT.

The chain combines TRBV6-5 with TRBJ2-1; 12 bases map to TRBD2. Looked up from germline, CDR1 is MNHEY and CDR2 is SVGAGI. The CDR3 runs 14 residues. Trimming removed 2 bases from V and 11 bases from J; junction bases left unmatched: 4. In DNA form, the CDR3 reads TGTGCCAGCAGTTACGGGACTAGCGGGTGGAAGCAGTTCTTC. This encodes CASSYGTSGWKQFF.

J is TRBJ1-6 and V is TRBV21-1. TRBV21-1 is annotated as a pseudogene. The CDR3 contains 15 residues. For the CDR3, the DNA is TGTGCCAGCAGCAAAGTTGAGGGTGGATATTCACCCCTCCACTTT. It is translated as CASSKVEGGYSPLHF.

This rearrangement joins TRBV10-3 to TRBJ2-7; 8 positions match TRBD1. Germline assignment: CDR1 ENHRY and CDR2 SYGVKD. Germline trimming cut 11 bases from V and 6 bases from J; bases unmatched to any gene: 9. CDR3 length equals 12 residues. CDR3 sequence: CAAHQGAGEQYF. The CDR3 coding sequence is TGTGCCGCACACCAGGGGGCCGGCGAGCAGTACTTC.

The chain employs TRBV6-1 and TRBJ1-2; the match to TRBD1 covers 7 bases. The CDR3 length is 14 residues. The V gene end was trimmed by 2 bases and the J gene end by 4 bases; junction bases not matched to a gene: 4. Germline CDR1 MNHNS, CDR2 SASEGT. The CDR3 DNA is TGTGCCAGCAGTGAATGGGGACAGATCTATGGCTACACCTTC. Its translation is CASSEWGQIYGYTF.

Points on this clone: Other DNA sequences in this sample translate to the same CDR3. The chain has TRBV5-1 and TRBJ2-7; 8 bases match TRBD1. This CDR3 is 14 amino acids long. Germline V lookup: CDR1 SGHRS, CDR2 YFSETQ. J was trimmed by 3 bases and V by 0 bases; bases with no gene match: 2. Here the CDR3 reads CASSLAGQGYEQYF. CDR3 coding DNA: TGCGCCAGCAGCTTGGCCGGACAGGGCTACGAGCAGTACTTC.

In its sample, this clone was seen many times. The chain recombines TRBV7-6 with TRBJ2-1; D is undetermined. Deletions cut 2 bases from V and 3 bases from J, with 8 bases between. From germline, CDR1 is SGHVS and CDR2 FNYEAQ. The CDR3 runs 14 residues. Written as DNA, the CDR3 is TGTGCCAGCAGCTTAAGTGGAAACTACAATGAGCAGTTCTTC. Translating gives CASSLSGNYNEQFF.

This clone was observed a handful of times. The chain carries TRBV27 and TRBJ1-2; 7 bases align to TRBD1. In germline, CDR1 is MNHEY, CDR2 SMNVEV (reference sequence). The CDR3 length is 15 residues. With 4 bases clipped from V and 1 base from J, the junction kept 6 bases outside the gene matches. CDR3 DNA: TGTGCCAGCAGTTCTGGTCGGGACAGTAACTATGGCTACACCTTC. Translating it yields CASSSGRDSNYGYTF.